The 18 T cell receptor beta chains given below trace back to one sample, sequenced in a study of blood T cell repertoires in COVID-19. Clones were sequenced by immunoSEQ multiplex PCR, and TCRdb holds only the in-frame ones, with some missing. This sample has 180,000 or so clones, with approximately 92% found just once. Sequencing was performed on PBMCs or T cells enriched from blood (not recorded which). The receptor set was obtained from a woman aged 40 to 49 with acute COVID-19.

The rearrangement uses TRBV5-4 and TRBJ2-7; D is possibly TRBD2 (7 bases). The CDR3 runs 15 residues. The V gene's germline CDR1 is SGHNT and CDR2 YYREEE (reference sequence). Trimming removed 5 bases at V and 7 bases at J, with 22 bases between. CDR3 bases: TGTGCCAGCAGTCCCGCGGGGGCCAGAGGTGAGGAGCAGTACTTC. Translating it yields CASSPAGARGEEQYF.

V gene TRBV10-1 combines with J gene TRBJ2-5; a possible D gene is TRBD1 (7 bases). The V end lost 6 bases, the J end lost 5 bases, and 19 bases lay between the germline ends. Looked up from germline, CDR1 is WNHNN and CDR2 is SYGVQD (reference sequence). This CDR3 region has 15 residues. In DNA, the CDR3 is TGCGCCAGCAGCAAGGGGACAGCCGCGGGGGAGACCCAGTACTTC. This codes for CASSKGTAAGETQYF.

The J gene is TRBJ1-1, the V gene TRBV7-8, with no clear D. Per germline, CDR1 SGHVS and CDR2 FQNEAQ. This CDR3 has 16 residues. Trimming left V 1 base short and J 2 bases short, with 14 bases between. The CDR3 loop is CASSLGRAQGNTEAFF. CDR3 nucleotides: TGTGCCAGCAGCTTAGGGAGGGCCCAAGGAAACACTGAAGCTTTCTTT.

The chain joins TRBV12-3 or TRBV12-4 to TRBJ2-7, with TRBD2 matching 7 bases. V gave up 1 base and J gave up 4 bases; unmatched junction bases: 1. CDR3 length equals 13 residues. CDR3 in amino acids: CASSLGGGYEQYF. CDR3 bases: TGTGCCAGCAGTTTAGGGGGAGGGTACGAGCAGTACTTC.

The chain recombines TRBV11-2 with TRBJ2-5; 11 positions agree with TRBD2. Losses at the gene ends were 3 bases for V and 2 bases for J; bases not matched to a gene: 8. This CDR3 comprises 17 residues. Germline values: CDR1 SGHAT, CDR2 FQNNGV. The CDR3 here is CASSLGSGLAAQETQYF. DNA of the CDR3: TGTGCCAGCAGCTTGGGATCGGGACTAGCGGCACAAGAGACCCAGTACTTC.

The chain combines TRBV7-9 with TRBJ1-2; D unresolved. The V and J ends lost 5 bases and 1 base respectively, with 14 bases between them. This CDR3 is 15 amino acids long. The germline V gene has CDR1 SEHNR and CDR2 FQNEAQ (reference sequence). The CDR3 spells CASSPPAGLNYGYTF. The CDR3 DNA is TGTGCCAGCAGCCCCCCGGCAGGCCTTAACTATGGCTACACCTTC.

The rearrangement uses TRBV6-5 and TRBJ2-1; a possible D gene is TRBD2 (6 bases). The CDR3 loop spans 14 amino acids. CDR1 and CDR2 (germline): MNHEY, SVGAGI. V lost 2 bases and J lost 9, with 14 bases in between. CDR3 nucleotides: TGTGCCAGCAGTTACGGAGGGAGCGCGGGTGAGCAGTTCTTC. Protein product: CASSYGGSAGEQFF.

This clone was seen a single time. This rearrangement joins TRBV23-1 to TRBJ2-1, with TRBD1 matching 10 bases. TRBV23-1 is flagged as an ORF with uncertain function. The V and J ends lost 3 bases and 8 bases, in that order; junction bases with no gene match: 4. The CDR3 sequence is 14 residues long. The CDR3 DNA follows: TGCGCCAGCAGTCAGACAGGGGGCGGGGATGAGCAGTTCTTC. Amino acids: CASSQTGGGDEQFF.

The chain joins TRBV6-1 to TRBJ1-5, with unresolved D. V lost 2 bases, J lost 1 base, and 9 bases lay in between. Germline-derived CDR1 and CDR2 are MNHNS and SASEGT. The CDR3 spans 15 residues. Here the CDR3 DNA reads TGTGCCAGCAGTGAAAGTCGGCGGAGCAATCAGCCCCAGCATTTT. Its protein is CASSESRRSNQPQHF.

The rearrangement uses TRBV9 and TRBJ2-1; 9 bases are a match to TRBD2. This CDR3 has 17 residues. Germline V gives CDR1 SGDLS, CDR2 YYNGEE. V lost 2 bases and J lost 8; bases outside the gene matches: 14. The CDR3 loop is CASSVGGGRAISDEQFF. CDR3 nucleotides: TGTGCCAGCAGCGTGGGGGGCGGGAGGGCCATCAGCGATGAGCAGTTCTTC.

The V and J genes are TRBV4-1 and TRBJ2-5; tentatively, D is TRBD1 (5 bases). Germline lookup yields CDR1 MGHRA and CDR2 YSYEKL. The CDR3 sequence is 15 residues long. Trimming removed 1 base at V and 5 bases at J, with 14 bases between. CDR3 nucleotides: TGCGCCAGCAGCCAAGCCGTCAGGGTCTATGAGACCCAGTACTTC. The encoded protein is CASSQAVRVYETQYF.

This chain uses TRBV6-5 with TRBJ2-1; 9 bases map to TRBD1. The CDR3 is 14 amino acids. Germline values: CDR1 MNHEY, CDR2 SVGAGI. Trimming cost V 6 bases and J 8 bases; bases outside gene matches: 8. CDR3 in DNA: TGTGCCAGCAGCTACGACAGGGGGGTAGATGAGCAGTTCTTC. Residues: CASSYDRGVDEQFF.

This sequence joins TRBV27 and TRBJ2-1, with D perhaps matching TRBD2 (6 bases). Germline loops: CDR1 MNHEY, CDR2 SMNVEV (reference sequence). V lost 6 bases to trimming and J lost 7 bases, with 19 bases between them. The CDR3 runs to 15 residues. The CDR3, as DNA: TGTGCCAGCAGCACGGGGGAGCGGGCATTGAATGAGCAGTTCTTC. It codes for CASSTGERALNEQFF.

The chain employs TRBV19 and TRBJ2-6; 8 bases line up with TRBD1. This CDR3 has 17 residues. V lost 5 bases and J lost 4; bases outside the gene matches: 10. The germline gives CDR1 LNHDA, CDR2 SQIVND (reference sequence). The CDR3 loop reads CASSSTGGFDGANVLTF. Written as DNA, the CDR3 is TGTGCCAGTAGTTCTACAGGGGGATTTGACGGGGCCAACGTCCTGACTTTC.

The rearrangement uses TRBV25-1 and TRBJ2-7; D perhaps matches TRBD2 (6 bases). Looked up from germline, CDR1 is MGHDK and CDR2 is SYGVNS. V was pared by 10 bases and J by 3 bases, with 16 bases between. The CDR3 runs 13 residues. The CDR3 DNA reads as TGTGCCACCGAGGGGAGGTCTGGCTACGAGCAGTACTTC. Translating it yields CATEGRSGYEQYF.

Only a few counts were recorded for this clone. The chain couples TRBV7-2 to TRBJ1-1; D gene ambiguous. Germline V CDR1 and CDR2: SGHTA, FQGNSA. The length of the CDR3 is 18 residues. Trimming pared 1 base from V and 1 base from J, leaving 19 bases between. Written as DNA, the CDR3 is TGTGCCAGCAGCTTAGTGGGGAGCGCACAGAGTAAGAACACTGAAGCTTTCTTT. Encoded protein: CASSLVGSAQSKNTEAFF.

This clone was seen once. J is TRBJ2-3 and V is TRBV9; 7 bases fit TRBD2. V shed 0 bases and J 0 bases; nucleotides not matched to a gene: 4. Germline lookup yields CDR1 SGDLS and CDR2 YYNGEE. CDR3 size: 16 residues. CDR3 in DNA: TGTGCCAGCAGCGTAGAAATAGCGGGTAGCACAGATACGCAGTATTTT. This encodes CASSVEIAGSTDTQYF.

The chain carries TRBV18 and TRBJ1-2, with a possible D match to TRBD1 (5 bases). Deletions cut 2 bases from V and 0 bases from J, with 7 bases between. The CDR3 spans 14 residues. Germline assignment: CDR1 KGHSH and CDR2 LQKENI. The CDR3 coding sequence is TGTGCCAGCTCACCAGGACAATCTAACTATGGCTACACCTTC. Translated, it gives CASSPGQSNYGYTF.